One T cell receptor (beta chain) is described in this entry. V was clipped by 6 bases and J by 1 base; unmatched bases: 6. CDR1 is SNHLY and CDR2 is FYNNEI in the germline V gene. CDR3 length: 15 amino acids. The entry originates in a study of blood T cell repertoires in COVID-19. Study-wide context: Samples representing acute and convalescent COVID-19 were sourced from the United States, Italy and Spain.

Seattle-derived patients entered the study during active infection and were followed longitudinally. Original methodology: Reference gene primer amplification gave estimated nucleated cell counts. The table came from immunoSEQ multiplex PCR; TCRdb's copy has only in-frame clones and leaves some out. The DNA was the basis for D and trimming; V, J and clone size are from that table. The sample consists of about 320,000 clones, about 90% of them appearing once. Sequenced sample: peripheral blood. The receptor was derived from a woman in her 30s with COVID-19, enrolled during active disease. The chain is built from TRBV2 and TRBJ2-1, with 7 positions matching TRBD1. DNA for the CDR3: TGTGCCAGCAGGGAACAGGGGTTTTCCTACAATGAGCAGTTCTTC. Protein sequence: CASREQGFSYNEQFF.